Sequencing of this T cell receptor (beta chain) was carried out in a study of cytomegalovirus exposure and HLA in healthy donors (dated 2017 in TCRdb). As for the study more broadly: According to an earlier analysis of a few hundred of the donors, about 190 million T cells yielded over 100 million unique TCR beta sequences and around 280 Gb of sequence data. A later genetic analysis used genome-wide SNP genotypes for about 60% of the roughly 700 donors, treating that subset as a discovery cohort. The study aimed to test whether cataloging public T cell receptors could reveal signatures of past pathogen exposure. Donor age, sex, ethnicity and CMV serostatus were compiled together with the repertoire data. The T cell repertoires of 700 or so subjects were profiled by immunosequencing and related to cytomegalovirus serostatus. In addition to the first cohort of around 670 subjects, a separate validation cohort of around 110 different subjects was used. Every discovery cohort repertoire had been produced on one sequencing platform. To predict cytomegalovirus infection status, the study combined high-throughput TCR immunosequencing, statistical association of individual TCRs with disease status, and machine learning. About five DR-DQ haplotypes were handled as single units for association and clustering because linkage in the cohort was strong. On average, 235,054 unique TCR beta nucleotide sequences were sequenced per donor among about 400 genotyped donors of the cohort, with about 19% of those sequences being non-productive. Of the roughly 390 genotyped donors, 81% were placed in the genetic ancestry cluster associated with self-reported Caucasian donors. Class I and class II HLA loci were covered by the typing at four-digit resolution. A later analysis re-examined previously published TCR beta repertoires from 610 or so donors and added high-resolution HLA genotyping to investigate patterns of TCR occurrence. Rather than using new phenotypic data, the later analysis identified candidate immune exposures from TCR beta sequences and from how often those sequences occurred across donors. The number of typed donors differed by locus: about 629-630 for A, B, C, DRB1 and DQB1; 500 to 550 for DQA1; about 600 for DPA1; and around 450 for DPB1. An earlier analysis of 587 of the donors used high-throughput TCR beta sequencing to judge whether each TCR beta V gene segment behaved as functional or pseudogenic. Roughly 300 gigabases of sequencing data and some 85 million unique TCR sequences were included in an early release covering about 620 HLA-typed donors.

Library generation was performed with the immunoSEQ multiplex PCR assay. A mixture of 60 forward primers for TCR Vbeta segments and 13 reverse primers for TCR Jbeta segments was used in the multiplex PCR. The CDR3 region of rearranged TCR beta genes was amplified from genomic DNA with a multiplex PCR assay. The Illumina HiSeq System was used to sequence the amplified TCR beta libraries as 87-base-pair reads. Under the source paper's analysis protocol: Across the 500 to 750 repertoires, a later analysis counted roughly 84 million unique TCR beta chains, about 10 million of which were shared by at least two donors. Raw reads were error-corrected and collapsed into unique sequences with a nearest-neighbor algorithm that merged closely related sequences to remove PCR and sequencing errors. Alignment of CDR3 sequences to IMGT reference sequences was used to assign V, D and J gene segments. For a sequence to be retained, a match of at least six nucleotides was required to both a V gene segment and a J gene segment. A rearrangement was called productive if the CDR3 had no stop codons and remained in frame with V and J, and every other rearrangement was called non-productive. CDR3 was defined by IMGT convention, running from the second conserved V-encoded cysteine to the conserved J-encoded phenylalanine. In an earlier analysis of around 640 of the donors, sequences lacking an unambiguous match to a single V gene segment were excluded. In an earlier analysis of approximately 590 of the donors, V segments were called functional above 56.7% productive rearrangements and were called segregating when the between-donor standard deviation exceeded 5%. A statistical classification framework was built to diagnose cytomegalovirus status from the catalog of TCR beta chain sequences. V and J gene assignment, in a later analysis, came from comparing TCR nucleotide sequences with IMGT/GENE-DB human TR gene sequences. The TCRdist pipeline was used in a later analysis to assign CDR3 sequences and most-parsimonious VDJ recombination scenarios. A later analysis defined each TCR beta chain by its CDR3 amino acid sequence plus V-gene family, and excluded reads lacking a unique V-gene family. To address suspected cross-contamination and a sequencing artifact, a later analysis removed 592 highly shared, low-generation-probability nucleotide sequences. A later analysis calculated a clonal expansion index for each public chain from normalized within-repertoire ranks of inferred template counts. Generation probabilities in a later analysis came from a VDJ recombination model fitted to out-of-frame rearrangements, and those results were checked against IGoR. In a later analysis, hypergeometric tests were used to score TCR-TCR, TCR-HLA and TCR-CMV co-occurrence, with a repertoire-size bias correction applied to TCR pairs. To estimate false discovery rates, a later analysis permuted the HLA or CMV assignments 20 times. A later analysis grouped co-occurring TCRs with DBSCAN, adding TCRdist sequence similarity when clustering within HLA-allele-positive subsets. For co-occurrence clustering, repertoires with fewer than 30,000 or more than 120,000 public chains were excluded, along with about five repertoires with anomalous nucleotide sharing. TCRdb mirrors the immuneACCESS table, restricted to in-frame sequences. Some clones are absent from its copies; in checked studies, under half trace to an unresolved V gene, and the reason for the others is unknown. V, J and clone size are those of that table, while D and trimming were read from the DNA. The sample contains 100,000 to 150,000 clones, roughly 72% of them found a single time. The ten top clones hold 6% to 8% of the sample.

The cohort was made up of several hundred healthy bone marrow donors. At the time of sampling, every cohort member was nominally healthy, though immune exposures that went unrecorded were likely present. The donor tested CMV seronegative and was one of the 352 seronegative cohort members. Each donor provided a peripheral blood sample, and peripheral blood mononuclear cells were used for TCR beta sequencing. Genomic DNA was extracted from the blood cell samples with the Qiagen DNeasy Blood Extraction Kit. From its cysteine to its phenylalanine, the CDR3 spans 15 amino acids. Only the CDR3 portion is preserved as DNA: 45 bases, with reading frame beginning at the first base. CDR1 and CDR2 are read off the germline V gene as SGHVS and FQNEAQ. The V end loses 8 bases and the J end loses 2 bases, and a stretch of 18 bases separates them. General findings and caveats noted by the study authors: Some IMGT-functional V segments, including TRBV6-2 and TRBV6-3, could not be told apart with the 87-base-pair reads, so those segments were excluded. A later genetic analysis reported fewer N-insertions in productive TCRs among donors in an Asian-associated ancestry cluster than the roughly 620-donor mean. Specific HLA alleles were associated with some 15,000 TCR beta sequences at a false discovery rate of 0.05 in a later analysis. According to the authors, the approach could potentially be generalized to other disease states and immunological phenotypes. A further reported finding was that TCR beta sequences accurately predicted the HLA-A and HLA-B alleles for most subjects in the first cohort. For the cohort, immune exposure information was limited to CMV serostatus. In this cohort, only TCR beta chains were sequenced, and detectable features were limited by the absence of alpha or paired-chain data. The study gave a list of 150 to 200 TCR beta chains associated with cytomegalovirus. In vitro tests confirmed that a few of the cytomegalovirus-associated TCR beta chains recognize cytomegalovirus antigens. In a later analysis, most CMV-associated TCR beta chains were found to appear HLA-restricted, with HLA associations seemingly driven largely by CMV exposure. Most TCR sequences were seen in very few donors, while some public TCRs were found in many individuals. According to a later analysis, parvovirus B19, influenza, CMV and Epstein-Barr virus appeared linked to several top co-occurrence clusters. The classifier was reported to diagnose cytomegalovirus status with high specificity and sensitivity in both the original cohort and the validation cohort. In a later analysis, HLA-associated TCR beta chains were found to be more clonally expanded and to have lower generation probabilities than equally common non-associated chains. Presence/absence analyses assumed roughly uniform sequencing depth across donors, an assumption that may not hold. An association between a missense DCLRE1C variant and V-gene and J-gene trimming of TCR beta chains was found in a later genetic analysis and replicated in an independent cohort. Broadly in line with IMGT annotations, most TCR beta V segments showed up in productive rearrangements about 87% or about 30% of the time in an earlier analysis of around 600 of the donors. Because HLA typing was missing for some donors at each locus, association tests included only the typed subset. When HLA alleles, especially DR and DQ, strongly co-occurred, attributing TCR associations to individual alleles was difficult. Roughly 17 rarely observed V segments, including chromosome 9 orphons, were excluded from the earlier analysis of some 590 of the donors because counts were too low. A cluster of highly shared sequence variants was judged likely to be a technical artifact of the sequencing pipeline. Linkage disequilibrium might explain the correlated functional status among segregating V segments, but an unknown experimental factor could not be ruled out. In a later analysis, the rate of TCR association differed among HLA loci, with DRB1 alleles having the most associated TCRs and HLA-C alleles having the fewest.

This clone was seen more than once but under ten times. Its cognate antigen has yet to be identified. Base qualities are not at hand, and no much larger clone is one base apart. This sequence originates from a male donor in good health and CMV-seronegative. Recombination linked TRBV7-8 to TRBJ2-5, with a tentative D gene TRBD1 over 6 matching bases. The sequencing sample was made of PBMCs. The DNA is TGTGCCAGCTTCCGTGGGTGGGGGACACAAGAGACCCAGTACTTC. Its protein is CASFRGWGTQETQYF.